The T cell receptor (beta chain) described here comes from a study of OX40 agonist ivuxolimab in advanced cancers. For the study at large: Administration of intravenous ivuxolimab to patients occurred every 2 weeks at 0.01 to 10 mg/kg.

TCRdb's copy holds only in-frame clones and misses some; the assay was immunoSEQ multiplex PCR. The sample has tens of thousands of clones, about 90% seen once. Study observations and caveats: Expanded clones were, on average, more numerous among CD8+ T cells than CD4+. Expanded peripheral T cell antigen specificity was not determined.

V was pared by 6 bases and J by 7 bases, with 15 bases between. Per germline, CDR1 MDHEN and CDR2 SYDVKM. The CDR3 is 14 residues long. A history of autoimmune disease or systemic immunosuppression excluded patients. As concerns this clone: No antigen is known for it.

The material sequenced was CD4+ or CD8+ T cells sorted from blood, taken in a trial of the OX40 agonist ivuxolimab. This TCR came from an adult with an advanced solid tumor such as melanoma, head and neck, liver or kidney cancer. The V and J genes are TRBV28 and TRBJ1-4; D possibly corresponds to TRBD1 (6 bases). CDR3 sequence reads: CASSSTGGGEKLFF. The CDR3 DNA follows: TGTGCCAGCAGCTCGACAGGAGGGGGTGAAAAACTGTTTTTT.